This TCR beta chain was sequenced during a study of blood T cell repertoires in COVID-19. Study background: T cells, B-cell-depleted T cells, or PBMCs provided the cDNA or gDNA that served as material.

Trimming took 3 bases from V and 10 from J; bases not matched to a gene: 7. This CDR3 spans 14 amino acids. Germline CDR1 SGDLS, CDR2 YYNGEE. Measured with immunoSEQ multiplex PCR; TCRdb has only the in-frame clones, and not every one. Of approximately 190,000 clones in the sample, around four fifths are singletons; the top ten hold approximately 14%. Specimen: peripheral blood. The source of this sequence is a young man with active or convalescent COVID-19. This chain uses TRBV9 with TRBJ1-6; 7 nucleotides match TRBD1. The CDR3 coding sequence is TGTGCCAGCAGCGCCTGGCAGGGGGACTCACCCCTCCACTTT. The encoded protein is CASSAWQGDSPLHF. The complete variable domain, with remaining parts taken from reference TRBV9 and TRBJ1-6, reads DSGVTQTPKHLITATGQRVTLRCSPRSGDLSVYWYQQSLDQGLQFLIQYYNGEERAKGNILERFSAQQFPDLHSELNLSSLELGDSALYFCASSAWQGDSPLHFGNGTRLTVT.